This T cell receptor (beta chain) was found in a study of metastatic and nonmetastatic thyroid tumors. Study at large: The study looked at repertoires side by side in blood and in tumor or nodule tissue from malignant and benign thyroid patients. Overall study results and limits: Compared with benign nodules, malignant thyroid tumors were reported to have significantly higher TCR beta diversity in both blood and tumor.

The CDR3 spans 14 residues. Germline V lookup: CDR1 SGHAT, CDR2 FQNNGV. Trimming removed 5 bases from V and 2 bases from J, with 10 bases in between. TCRdb reprocessed the PCR reads via MiXCR. The data contain under 40,000 clones, approximately 17% of them singletons. No patient had received any treatment before thyroid surgery. The table lists this clone with many counts. Its target is not known. Sample: blood. The receptor was derived from a female donor with papillary thyroid cancer or a benign thyroid nodule (not recorded which). Some clones in this sample may be carry-over from other donors' samples. The rearrangement joins TRBV11-2 to TRBJ2-4, with D possibly being TRBD1 (6 bases). The CDR3 loop reads CASSPQGTKNIQYF. CDR3 coding DNA: TGTGCCAGCAGCCCACAGGGTACCAAAAACATTCAGTACTTC.